Included here is one TCR beta chain sequence, with context. What it recognizes is unknown. Germline loops: CDR1 SGDLS, CDR2 YYNGEE. CDR3 length: 13 amino acids. With 0 bases removed from V and 4 bases from J, the gap between germline ends came to 5 bases. Sequencing was performed with immunoSEQ multiplex PCR; in TCRdb, only in-frame clones are kept and a portion is missing. The data hold fewer than 250,000 clones, with 93% observed a single time. The data are from a study of T cell responses to AZD1222 COVID-19 vaccine. Findings and limits, study-wide: Nearly half of spike-specific TCRs reportedly go after variant regions that carry no mutations. Spike-specific TCR repertoires showed rising breadth and depth after two AZD1222 doses.

This rearrangement joins TRBV9 to TRBJ2-1, with no clear D. The sample in question was peripheral blood, obtained on day 0 of MenACWY control vaccination. The sequence was obtained from an adult in good health. DNA for the CDR3: TGTGCCAGCAGCGTAGCAGATTACAATGAGCAGTTCTTC. Translated: CASSVADYNEQFF.